This entry describes one T cell receptor (beta chain). Profiling relied on immunoSEQ multiplex PCR, and the TCRdb table lists in-frame clones only, not all of them. The sample consists of about 98,000 clones, 85% to 95% of them appearing once. The data originate from a study of OX40 agonist ivuxolimab in advanced cancers. Whole-study context: The treatment was a fully human IgG2 OX40 agonist, ivuxolimab.

CDR1 and CDR2 from the germline V gene are SGHNT and YYREEE (reference sequence). CDR3 length equals 14 residues. Trimming took off 4 bases at V and 0 bases at J, with 8 bases between the two ends. The sequencing used CD4+ or CD8+ T cells sorted from blood, collected in a trial of the OX40 agonist ivuxolimab. V and J are TRBV5-4 and TRBJ1-3; D remains ambiguous. The sequence derives from an adult with an advanced solid tumor such as melanoma, head and neck, liver or kidney cancer. CDR3 coding DNA: TGTGCCAGCAGCCCCGATTCCTCTGGAAACACCATATATTTT. It encodes CASSPDSSGNTIYF.